The following is a TCR beta chain sequence with its context. This sample was included in a study of blood T cell repertoires in COVID-19. The data were produced by immunoSEQ multiplex PCR, yet TCRdb's version contains in-frame clones alone and is incomplete. The sample shows roughly 150,000 clones, about 86% of them seen only once. The receptor was derived from a man aged 70 or older with active or convalescent COVID-19. Specimen: peripheral blood.

CDR3 residues: CASSFNGPGPLHF. CDR3 nucleotide sequence: TGCGCCAGCAGCTTTAACGGGCCAGGGCCCCTCCACTTT. V is TRBV5-1 and J is TRBJ1-6; possible D gene TRBD1, 5 bases. V lost 2 bases and J 13 bases, leaving 13 bases between the germline ends. Per the germline V gene, CDR1 is SGHRS and CDR2 is YFSETQ. The CDR3 totals 13 residues.